This TCR beta chain comes out of a study of regulatory T cells in long-lasting Graves disease. As for time point: newly diagnosed GD, antithyroid drugs for less than 3 months. The authors made the TCR library using RNA they extracted from PBMCs. The trim removed 3 bases at V and 7 bases at J, leaving 8 bases unmatched. Germline-derived CDR1 and CDR2 are SGHRS and YFSETQ. The CDR3 spans 14 residues. Notes on the study in general: Persistent Graves' cases showed lower TCR diversity than newly diagnosed cases. New patients shared about a thousand public clonotypes, fewer than the roughly 2,600 shared by persistent patients.

According to the study, TCR beta libraries were built with iRepertoire HTBI primers and CDR3-region Arm-PCR. TCRdb recomputed calls from the multiplex PCR reads with MiXCR, one row per CDR3 protein. The sample lists approximately 540,000 distinct CDR3 sequences, about 11% occurring once. The sample holds a few counts of this clonotype. The antigen is not known. Just one base apart from a much larger clone, this may be a read error. This sample also belongs to another study, concerning T cells in Graves' hyperthyroidism and ophthalmopathy. That study reports: Through a model of 13 V-J features, ophthalmopathy was separated from stable hyperthyroidism.

This TCR came from a woman in her 30s with Graves disease. The V call is TRBV5-1, the J call TRBJ2-5; 8 nucleotides match TRBD2. The material sequenced was peripheral blood mononuclear cells (PBMCs), taken at new diagnosis, from a patient treated with antithyroid drugs. The CDR3 nucleotides read TGCGCCAGCAGCTCAGCGGGAGTTTTGGGGACCCAGTACTTC. This sequence encodes CASSSAGVLGTQYF.